This T cell receptor (beta chain) emerged from a study of blood T cells in healthy people across ages. Study context: About one barcoded beta molecule per two T cells was the capture yield of template switching. Study-wide results and limits: Roughly linear declines in TCR beta diversity per million T cells occurred with age.

A note on this clonotype: What it binds is unknown.

The CDR3 is 14 residues long. Deletions cut 6 bases from V and 2 bases from J, with 17 bases between. Germline V CDR1 and CDR2: SQVTM, ANQGSEA. The authors ran a second PCR of 7 to 11 cycles using a sample-barcoded 5' primer and a J-beta primer mix. Template switching added a 12-random-nucleotide identifier to every cDNA molecule. Each CDR3 protein gets one entry after TCRdb re-called the 5' RACE reads with MiXCR. The data contain 650,000 to 1,000,000 distinct CDR3 sequences, 35% to 40% of them singletons. This chain joins TRBV29-1 and TRBJ2-7; D is tentatively TRBD1 or TRBD2 (5 bases each). The sequenced sample consisted of blood. This TCR came from a man younger than 35 in good health. The chain's CDR3 is CSVMSYRGAYEQYF. The CDR3 DNA reads as TGCAGCGTCATGTCCTACCGAGGGGCCTACGAGCAGTACTTC.